This T cell receptor (beta chain) was sequenced during a study of graft-versus-host responses after intestinal transplantation. Trimming cost V 8 bases and J 2 bases; bases outside gene matches: 11. Germline CDR1 reads SGHRS; CDR2 reads YFSETQ. The CDR3 is 15 residues long. Measured with immunoSEQ multiplex PCR; TCRdb has only the in-frame clones, and not every one. The sample shows about 85,000 clones, roughly four fifths of them seen only once. Concerning this clone: The antigen is not known.

The chain links TRBV5-1 to TRBJ2-5; 8 nucleotides match TRBD2. The source was unstimulated CD8+ T cells sorted from spleen or lymph node cells, collected before intestinal transplant. The sequence was obtained from a human donor who received an intestinal transplant. The CDR3, as DNA: TGCGCCAGGATTCTTCCGGGACTAGAGCAAGAGACCCAGTACTTC. Protein product: CARILPGLEQETQYF.